This T cell receptor (beta chain) comes out of a study of CD8+ T cells in alopecia areata. Study overall: Female C3H/HeJ mice aged roughly 6-11 weeks received skin from roughly 6-12-month-old C3H/HeJ donors with spontaneous alopecia.

Overall study results and limits: Scalp samples also yield sequences of resident alphabeta T cells from normal skin. Mouse data revealed clearer TCR sharing than patient data did, a gap possibly tied to HLA.

Extracted RNA was reverse transcribed, and the resulting cDNA served as sequencing template. Repertoires were generated with immunoSEQ multiplex PCR, while TCRdb's copy carries only in-frame clones and drops some. The sample holds more than 250,000 clones, and no clone turns up only once. Regarding this clone: Antigen: not known. Here the gene names and germline are mouse. The read ends 4 residues shy of where the CDR3 ends; the end is completed using the germline J gene.

A sort of pooled cutaneous lymph node cells used CD4, CD8alpha, NKG2D, NKG2ACE and other stains. The germline CDR1 and CDR2 sequences are NSQYPW and LRSPGD (reference sequence). Deletions cut 6 bases from V and 0 bases from J, with 6 bases between. The CDR3 covers 12 residues. The sequenced sample was CD4+ T cells sorted from a lymph node. The genes are TRBV1 and TRBJ2-7; no clear D. This receptor was obtained from a C3H/HeJ mouse with alopecia areata. These mice share the MHC haplotype H2-k. The sequenced part of the CDR3 DNA is TGCACCTGCAGAAAAAGCTCCTAT. Its protein is CTCRKSSY. The full CDR3 protein is CTCRKSSYEQYF.